The text below deals with one T cell receptor (beta chain). Its antigen is unknown. A much larger clone differs from this one at a single base, so this may be a read error. This sample stems from a study of cytomegalovirus exposure and HLA in healthy donors. Germline-derived CDR1 and CDR2 are SGHDN and FVKESK. This CDR3 contains 12 residues. V was trimmed by 4 bases and J by 3 bases, leaving 7 bases between them. Study-level results: TRBV6-2, TRBV6-3 and some other V segments were excluded as indistinguishable.

60 Vbeta and 13 Jbeta primers were used in PCR. Sequenced by immunoSEQ multiplex PCR; TCRdb stores in-frame clones only, minus some. Of 120,000 to 150,000 clones listed, nearly 85% were seen once; the top ten hold more than 3%. This TCR derives from a male donor in good health and CMV-seronegative. The J gene is TRBJ2-7, the V gene TRBV14; D unclear. Sequencing was performed on PBMCs. This chain's CDR3 is CASSPTGYEQYF. In DNA, the CDR3 is TGTGCCAGCAGCCCAACTGGCTACGAGCAGTACTTC.